This T cell receptor (beta chain) appears in the sequencing data of a study of T cell responses to AZD1222 COVID-19 vaccine (dated by TCRdb to the early 2020s). With regard to the full study: TCR sequencing was performed for 233 trial participants, of whom some 200 were given two doses of AZD1222 and some 26 were given two doses of MenACWY control vaccine. Trial participants were enrolled into age subgroups of 18-55, 56-69 and 70-plus years, which contained roughly 150, 30 and 60 TCR-sequenced participants, respectively.

Broad study findings and their caveats: CD4 TCRs associated with the vaccine covered the entire spike protein, and the dominant responses were in regions 160-218 and 743-854. Nearly half of unique spike-specific TCRs reportedly recognized epitopes outside regions mutated in the B.1.351 and B.1.1.7 variants. Participants were mostly white British and included more females than males, and it was suggested by the authors that clonal diversity may have been underestimated. Conclusions about previously exposed vaccinees were limited because only six AZD1222 recipients were SARS-CoV-2 seropositive at baseline. Because no day 14 peak-response samples were available, repertoires were characterized only after the peak T cell response. After two AZD1222 doses, both the breadth and the depth of spike-specific TCRs were significantly higher than at day 0 and than in MenACWY recipients. The 56-69-year group was small, and its depth increase did not reach significance, likely because of low power.

Points on this clone: The specificity of this receptor is unknown. Base quality data are lacking; no much larger clone is found one base away.

Read against the paper, the sample's time point label means: about 28 days (+/-7) after the second vaccine dose. The sample's treatment or condition, from its label and the paper: meningococcal conjugate vaccine given as trial control. Vaccinee samples were obtained from the UK trials COV001 and COV002, which included a single-blind randomized controlled phase 2/3 trial of AZD1222 (ChAdOx1 nCoV-19) in healthy adults. For TCRbeta chain sequencing, PBMC samples were collected from trial participants at day 0 and at day 28 after the second dose. The CDR3 regions of human TCRbeta chains were analyzed by immunosequencing. On the study's bioinformatics: TCRs in the repertoires were matched against a reference library of SARS-CoV-2-specific TCRs that had been generated with the MIRA antigen-specificity platform. Breadth was defined as the fraction of unique TCRs that were SARS-CoV-2-associated, and depth was defined as the fraction of total T cells that were SARS-CoV-2-associated. Using the MIRA data, every spike-specific TCR was mapped to the spike region that the TCR reacted to and assigned to either a CD4 or a CD8 class. Log10-transformed breadth and depth values were compared by one-way ANOVA with Sidak's multiple comparisons tests. The clones in this table, taken by TCRdb from immuneACCESS, are in-frame only. Not every clone is retained; where verified, under half of the shortfall comes from an unresolved V gene, and the cause of the rest is unknown. V and J calls plus clone size are reproduced from that table; the DNA served to infer D and trimming. Within this sample are over 30,000 clones, with just over 85% of them counted one time only. The ten largest clonotypes hold 20% to 30% of the sample.

This TCR was sampled from an adult who received the MenACWY meningococcal vaccine as a control. The material sequenced was peripheral blood, taken 28 days after the second dose of the MenACWY control vaccine.

The DNA is as follows: TGCGCCAGCAGCCTACGTAGCACTGAGCAGTTCTTC. It codes for CASSLRSTEQFF. The chain links TRBV4-1 with TRBJ2-1, with the D gene not confidently named. The CDR3, cysteine through phenylalanine, is 12 amino acids long. The DNA shown is the 36-base CDR3, in frame from base 1. V sheds 4 bases and J sheds 9 bases, leaving 10 bases between their ends. CDR1 and CDR2 are drawn from the germline V gene: MGHRA, YSYEKL.